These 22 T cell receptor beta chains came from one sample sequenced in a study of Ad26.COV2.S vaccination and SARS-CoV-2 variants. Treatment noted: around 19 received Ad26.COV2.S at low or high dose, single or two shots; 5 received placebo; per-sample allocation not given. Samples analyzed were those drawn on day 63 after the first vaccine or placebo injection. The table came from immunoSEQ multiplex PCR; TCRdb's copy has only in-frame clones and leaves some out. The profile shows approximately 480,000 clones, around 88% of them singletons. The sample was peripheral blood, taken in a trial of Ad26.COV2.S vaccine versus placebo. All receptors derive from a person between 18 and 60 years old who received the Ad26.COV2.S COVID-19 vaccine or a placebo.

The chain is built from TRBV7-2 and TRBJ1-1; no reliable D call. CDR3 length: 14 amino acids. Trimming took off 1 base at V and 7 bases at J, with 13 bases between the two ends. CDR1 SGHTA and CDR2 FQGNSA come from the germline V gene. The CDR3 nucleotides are TGTGCCAGCAGCTTAGTTTATGATGGGCGTGAAGCTTTCTTT. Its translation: CASSLVYDGREAFF. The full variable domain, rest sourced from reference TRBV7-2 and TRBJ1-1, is GAGVSQSPSNKVTEKGKDVELRCDPISGHTALYWYRQSLGQGLEFLIYFQGNSAPDKSGLPSDRFSAERTGGSVSTLTIQRTQQEDSAVYLCASSLVYDGREAFFGQGTRLTVV.

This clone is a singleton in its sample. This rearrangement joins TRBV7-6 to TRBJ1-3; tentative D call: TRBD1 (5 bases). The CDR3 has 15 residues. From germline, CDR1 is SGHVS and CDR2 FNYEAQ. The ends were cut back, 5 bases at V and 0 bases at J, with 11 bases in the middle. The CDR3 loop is CASSPGPTSGNTIYF. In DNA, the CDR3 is TGTGCCAGCAGCCCGGGACCGACCTCTGGAAACACCATATATTTT.

Here the CDR3 DNA reads TGTGCCAGCAGCCAAAATAGCAATCAGCCCCAGCATTTT. Translation gives CASSQNSNQPQHF. V usage is TRBV7-8 and J usage is TRBJ1-5, with D unresolved. This CDR3 is built from 13 residues. Deletions cut 5 bases from V and 0 bases from J, with 5 bases between. In germline, CDR1 is SGHVS, CDR2 FQNEAQ.

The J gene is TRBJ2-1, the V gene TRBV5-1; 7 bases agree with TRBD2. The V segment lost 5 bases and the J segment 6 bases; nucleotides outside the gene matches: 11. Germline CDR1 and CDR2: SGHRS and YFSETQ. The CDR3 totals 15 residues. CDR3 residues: CASSSSGLVGNEQFF. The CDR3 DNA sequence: TGCGCCAGCAGTAGCTCCGGACTAGTGGGCAATGAGCAGTTCTTC.

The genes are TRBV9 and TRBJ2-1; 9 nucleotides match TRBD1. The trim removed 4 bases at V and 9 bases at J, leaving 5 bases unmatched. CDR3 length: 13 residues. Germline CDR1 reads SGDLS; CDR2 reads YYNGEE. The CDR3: CASSRDRVGEQFF. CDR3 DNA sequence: TGTGCCAGCAGCAGGGACAGGGTGGGTGAGCAGTTCTTC.

For the CDR3, the DNA is TGTGCCAGCAGCTGGGGGGGGGACAGGAGGGAGACTGAAGCTTTCTTT. Its translation: CASSWGGDRRETEAFF. This chain uses TRBV4-2 with TRBJ1-1; 8 bases are a match to TRBD1. From germline, CDR1 is LGHNA and CDR2 YNFKEQ. Trimming at V came to 5 bases and at J to 5 bases, leaving 13 bases not matched to a gene. This CDR3 spans 16 amino acids.

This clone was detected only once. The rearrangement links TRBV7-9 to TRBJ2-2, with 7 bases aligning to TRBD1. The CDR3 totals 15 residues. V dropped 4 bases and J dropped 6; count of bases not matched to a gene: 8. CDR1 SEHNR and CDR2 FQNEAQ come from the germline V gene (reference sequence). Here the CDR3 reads CASSSDRRFPGELFF. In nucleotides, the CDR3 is TGTGCCAGCAGCTCGGACAGGAGGTTCCCCGGGGAGCTGTTTTTT. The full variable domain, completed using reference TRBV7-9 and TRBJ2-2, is DTGVSQNPRHKITKRGQNVTFRCDPISEHNRLYWYRQTLGQGPEFLTYFQNEAQLEKSRLLSDRFSAERPKGSFSTLEIQRTEQGDSAMYLCASSSDRRFPGELFFGEGSRLTVL.

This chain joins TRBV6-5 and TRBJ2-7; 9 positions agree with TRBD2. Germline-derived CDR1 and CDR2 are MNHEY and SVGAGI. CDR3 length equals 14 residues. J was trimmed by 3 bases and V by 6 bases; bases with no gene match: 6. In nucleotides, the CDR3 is TGTGCCAGCAGAGTCAATAGCGGGAGCTACGAGCAGTACTTC. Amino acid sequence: CASRVNSGSYEQYF.

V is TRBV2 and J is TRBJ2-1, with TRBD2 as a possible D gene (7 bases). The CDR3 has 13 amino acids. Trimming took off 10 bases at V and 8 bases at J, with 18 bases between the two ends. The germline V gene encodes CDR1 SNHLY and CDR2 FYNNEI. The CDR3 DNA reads TGTGCCAACAGGGCTAGCGGAAGCGATGAGCAGTTCTTC. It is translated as CANRASGSDEQFF. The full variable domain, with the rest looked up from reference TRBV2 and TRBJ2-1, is EPEVTQTPSHQVTQMGQEVILRCVPISNHLYFYWYRQILGQKVEFLVSFYNNEISEKSEIFDDQFSVERPDGSNFTLKIRSTKLEDSAMYFCANRASGSDEQFFGPGTRLTVL.

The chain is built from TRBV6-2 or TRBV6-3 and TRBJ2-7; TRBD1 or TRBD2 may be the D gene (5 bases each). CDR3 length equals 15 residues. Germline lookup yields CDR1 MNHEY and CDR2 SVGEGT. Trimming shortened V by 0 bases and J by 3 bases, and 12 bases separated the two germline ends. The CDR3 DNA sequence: TGTGCCAGCAGTTACTCTCCTCGGGGCCGCTACGAGCAGTACTTC. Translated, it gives CASSYSPRGRYEQYF.

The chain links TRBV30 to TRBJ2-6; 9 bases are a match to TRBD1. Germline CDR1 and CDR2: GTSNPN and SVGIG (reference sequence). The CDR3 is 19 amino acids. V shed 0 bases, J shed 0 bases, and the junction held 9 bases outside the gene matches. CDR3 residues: CAWSVTGGGFSSGANVLTF. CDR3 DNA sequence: TGTGCCTGGAGTGTCACAGGGGGCGGGTTTAGCTCTGGGGCCAACGTCCTGACTTTC.

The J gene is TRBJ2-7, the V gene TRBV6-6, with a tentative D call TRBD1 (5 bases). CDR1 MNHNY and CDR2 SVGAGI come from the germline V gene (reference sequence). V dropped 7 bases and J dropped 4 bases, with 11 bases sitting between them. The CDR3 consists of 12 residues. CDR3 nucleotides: TGTGCCAGCACGACCCAGGGTTACGAGCAGTACTTC. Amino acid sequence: CASTTQGYEQYF.

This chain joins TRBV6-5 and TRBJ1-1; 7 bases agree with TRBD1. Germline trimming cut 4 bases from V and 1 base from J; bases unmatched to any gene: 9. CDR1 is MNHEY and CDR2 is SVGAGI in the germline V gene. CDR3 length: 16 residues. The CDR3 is CASSWRQGSRNTEAFF. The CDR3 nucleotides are TGTGCCAGCAGTTGGAGACAGGGTAGCCGGAACACTGAAGCTTTCTTT.

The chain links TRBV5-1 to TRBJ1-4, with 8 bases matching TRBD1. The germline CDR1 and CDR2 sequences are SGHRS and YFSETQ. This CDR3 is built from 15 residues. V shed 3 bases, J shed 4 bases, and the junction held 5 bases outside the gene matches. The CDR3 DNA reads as TGCGCCAGCAGCTGGGCACAGGGGGTTAATGAAAAACTGTTTTTT. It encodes CASSWAQGVNEKLFF. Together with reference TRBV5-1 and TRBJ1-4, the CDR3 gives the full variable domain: KAGVTQTPRYLIKTRGQQVTLSCSPISGHRSVSWYQQTPGQGLQFLFEYFSETQRNKGNFPGRFSGRQFSNSRSEMNVSTLELGDSALYLCASSWAQGVNEKLFFGSGTQLSVL.

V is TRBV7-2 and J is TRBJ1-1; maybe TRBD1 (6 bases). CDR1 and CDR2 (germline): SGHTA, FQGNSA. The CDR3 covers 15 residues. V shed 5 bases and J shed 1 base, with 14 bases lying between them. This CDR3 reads CASSTTGTRNTEAFF. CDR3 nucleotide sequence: TGTGCCAGCAGCACCACCGGGACAAGGAACACTGAAGCTTTCTTT. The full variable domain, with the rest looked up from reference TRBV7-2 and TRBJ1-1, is GAGVSQSPSNKVTEKGKDVELRCDPISGHTALYWYRQSLGQGLEFLIYFQGNSAPDKSGLPSDRFSAERTGGSVSTLTIQRTQQEDSAVYLCASSTTGTRNTEAFFGQGTRLTVV.

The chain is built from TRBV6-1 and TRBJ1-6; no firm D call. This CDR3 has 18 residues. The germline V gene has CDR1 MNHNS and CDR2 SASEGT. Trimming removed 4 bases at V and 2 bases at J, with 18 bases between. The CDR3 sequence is CASSVVLWGSTYNSPLHF. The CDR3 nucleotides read TGTGCCAGCAGTGTTGTATTGTGGGGAAGTACCTATAATTCACCCCTCCACTTT.

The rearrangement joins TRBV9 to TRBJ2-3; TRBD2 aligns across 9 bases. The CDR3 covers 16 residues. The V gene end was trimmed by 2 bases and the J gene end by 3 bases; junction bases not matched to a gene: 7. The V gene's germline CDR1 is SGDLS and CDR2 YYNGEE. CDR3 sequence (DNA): TGTGCCAGCAGCGTGGGCGGGACTAGCTTTACAGATACGCAGTATTTT. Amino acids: CASSVGGTSFTDTQYF.

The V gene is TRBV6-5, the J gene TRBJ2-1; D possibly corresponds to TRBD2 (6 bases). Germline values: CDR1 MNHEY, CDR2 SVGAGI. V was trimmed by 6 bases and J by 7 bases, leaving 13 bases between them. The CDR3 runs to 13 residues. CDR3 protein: CASRTRAGNEQFF. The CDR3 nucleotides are TGTGCCAGCAGAACTAGGGCGGGAAATGAGCAGTTCTTC.

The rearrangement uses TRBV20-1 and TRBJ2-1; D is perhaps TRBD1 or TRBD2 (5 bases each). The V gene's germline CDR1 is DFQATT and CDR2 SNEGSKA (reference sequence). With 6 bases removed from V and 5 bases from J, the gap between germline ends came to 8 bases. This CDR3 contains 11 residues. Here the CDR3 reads CSAGTNNEQFF. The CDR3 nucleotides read TGCAGTGCCGGGACCAACAATGAGCAGTTCTTC.

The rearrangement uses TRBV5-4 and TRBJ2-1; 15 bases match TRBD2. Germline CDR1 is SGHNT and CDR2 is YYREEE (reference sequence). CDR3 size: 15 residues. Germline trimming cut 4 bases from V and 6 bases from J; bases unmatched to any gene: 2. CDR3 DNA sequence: TGTGCCAGCAGCCCGGGACTAGCGGGAGGCAATGAGCAGTTCTTC. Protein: CASSPGLAGGNEQFF. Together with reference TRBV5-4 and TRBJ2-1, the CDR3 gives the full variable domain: ETGVTQSPTHLIKTRGQQVTLRCSSQSGHNTVSWYQQALGQGPQFIFQYYREEENGRGNFPPRFSGLQFPNYSSELNVNALELDDSALYLCASSPGLAGGNEQFFGPGTRLTVL.

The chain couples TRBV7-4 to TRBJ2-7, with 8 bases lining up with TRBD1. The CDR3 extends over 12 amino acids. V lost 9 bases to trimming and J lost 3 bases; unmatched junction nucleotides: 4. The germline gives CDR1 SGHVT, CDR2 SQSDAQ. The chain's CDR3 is CARRDRLYEQYF. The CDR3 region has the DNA TGTGCCAGGAGGGACAGGCTCTACGAGCAGTACTTC. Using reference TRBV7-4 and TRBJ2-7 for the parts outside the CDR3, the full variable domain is GAGVSQSPRYKVAKRGRDVALRCDSISGHVTLYWYRQTLGQGSEVLTYSQSDAQRDKSGRPSGRFSAERPERSVSTLKIQRTEQGDSAVYLCARRDRLYEQYFGPGTRLTVT.

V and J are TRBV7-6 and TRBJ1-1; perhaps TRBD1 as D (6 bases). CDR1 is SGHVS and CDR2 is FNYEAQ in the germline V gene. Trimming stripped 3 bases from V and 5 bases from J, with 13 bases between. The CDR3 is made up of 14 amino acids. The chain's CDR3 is CASSFAQGSTEAFF. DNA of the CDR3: TGTGCCAGCAGCTTTGCACAGGGTTCTACTGAAGCTTTCTTT.